Described below is a single TCR beta chain sequence and its context. Sequencing used immunoSEQ multiplex PCR; TCRdb keeps in-frame clones, though not all of them. In the table there are around 170,000 clones, around four fifths of which are singletons. Donors in Cohort 3 counted as recovered after two negative PCRs, clearance, or symptom resolution. This entry is derived from a study of blood T cell repertoires in COVID-19. As for the study in general: The samples span acute and convalescent COVID-19 from the United States, Italy and Spain.

The CDR3 is made up of 12 amino acids. Trimming stripped 8 bases from V and 5 bases from J, with 12 bases between. Sample: PBMCs or T cells enriched from blood (not recorded which). The receptor's source is a woman aged 45-60 years who had recovered from COVID-19. The V and J genes are TRBV12-3 or TRBV12-4 and TRBJ1-2; D is possibly TRBD1 (6 bases). For the CDR3, the DNA is TGTGCCAGCTCACCAGGGGAGTATGGCTACACCTTC. Protein sequence: CASSPGEYGYTF.